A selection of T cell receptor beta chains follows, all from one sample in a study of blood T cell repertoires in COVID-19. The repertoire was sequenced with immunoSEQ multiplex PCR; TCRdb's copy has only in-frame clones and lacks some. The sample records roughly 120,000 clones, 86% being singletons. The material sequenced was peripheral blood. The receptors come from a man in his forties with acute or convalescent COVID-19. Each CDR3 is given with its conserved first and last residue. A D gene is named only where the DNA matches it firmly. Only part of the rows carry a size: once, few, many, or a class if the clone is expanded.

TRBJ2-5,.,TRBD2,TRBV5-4,CASSDPSGGAETQYF,TGTGCCAGCAGCGACCCTAGCGGGGGGGCTGAGACCCAGTACTTC
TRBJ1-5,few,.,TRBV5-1,CASSYDTDQPQHF,TGCGCCAGCAGCTACGACACCGATCAGCCCCAGCATTTT
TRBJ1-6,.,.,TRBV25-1,CASSVGGNNSPLHF,TGTGCCAGCAGTGTGGGCGGGAATAATTCACCCCTCCACTTT
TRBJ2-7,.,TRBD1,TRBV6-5,CASRDTGTVSYEQYF,TGTGCCAGCAGGGATACCGGGACAGTCTCCTACGAGCAGTACTTC
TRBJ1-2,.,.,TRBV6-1,CASSEGSKGGYGYTF,TGTGCCAGCAGTGAAGGTTCCAAAGGGGGCTATGGCTACACCTTC
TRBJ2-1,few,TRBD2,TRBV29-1,CSVLVSGRDEQFF,TGCAGCGTTTTAGTTAGCGGGAGGGATGAGCAGTTCTTC
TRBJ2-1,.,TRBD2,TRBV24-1,CATSDPAGASYNEQFF,TGTGCCACCAGTGATCCAGCGGGAGCATCCTACAATGAGCAGTTCTTC
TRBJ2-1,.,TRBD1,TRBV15,CATSRTARQGWLYNEQFF,TGTGCCACCAGCAGAACCGCCCGACAGGGCTGGCTCTACAATGAGCAGTTCTTC
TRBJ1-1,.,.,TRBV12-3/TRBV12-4,CASSPDRSTEAFF,TGTGCCAGCAGCCCCGACAGATCCACTGAAGCTTTCTTT
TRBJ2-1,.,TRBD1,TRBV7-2,CASSLGGQGANEQFF,TGTGCCAGCAGCTTAGGGGGGCAGGGGGCGAATGAGCAGTTCTTC
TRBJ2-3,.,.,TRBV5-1,CASSSTRGTDTQYF,TGCGCCAGCAGCTCGACGCGGGGCACAGATACGCAGTATTTT
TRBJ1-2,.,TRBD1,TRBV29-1,CSVVSDRRGAYGYTF,TGCAGCGTTGTCTCGGACAGGCGGGGGGCCTATGGCTACACCTTC
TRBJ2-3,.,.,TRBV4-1,CASSDPRGKTLGTDTQYF,TGCGCCAGCAGCGACCCGCGGGGCAAGACTTTAGGCACAGATACGCAGTATTTT
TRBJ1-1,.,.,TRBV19,CASYGTGRAEAFF,TGTGCCTCCTACGGAACAGGGAGGGCTGAAGCTTTCTTT
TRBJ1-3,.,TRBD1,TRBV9,CASSVGVRGQAFSGNTIYF,TGTGCCAGCAGCGTAGGGGTCCGGGGACAGGCCTTCTCTGGAAACACCATATATTTT
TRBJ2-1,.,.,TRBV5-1,CASSWIQWNEQFF,TGCGCCAGCAGCTGGATACAGTGGAATGAGCAGTTCTTC
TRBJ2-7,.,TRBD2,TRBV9,CASGKGGLEQYF,TGTGCCAGCGGAAAGGGAGGGCTCGAGCAGTACTTC
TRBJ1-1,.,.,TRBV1,CTSSYFRDRDTEAFF,TGCACCAGCAGCTATTTCCGGGACAGGGACACTGAAGCTTTCTTT
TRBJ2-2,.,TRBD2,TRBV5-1,CASSLLGGETGELFF,TGCGCCAGCAGCTTGCTGGGGGGGGAGACCGGGGAGCTGTTTTTT
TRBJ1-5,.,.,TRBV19,CASSRDGGNQPQHF,TGTGCCAGTAGTAGGGACGGAGGGAATCAGCCCCAGCATTTT
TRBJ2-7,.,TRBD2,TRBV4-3,CASSQEASGGVVVDEQYF,TGCGCCAGCAGCCAAGAGGCTAGCGGGGGGGTTGTAGTCGACGAGCAGTACTTC
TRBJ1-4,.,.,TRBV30,CAWSYRALELFF,TGTGCCTGGAGTTACAGGGCTTTAGAACTGTTTTTT
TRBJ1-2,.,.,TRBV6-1,CASSDERGGYGYTF,TGTGCCAGCAGTGATGAGAGGGGAGGCTATGGCTACACCTTC
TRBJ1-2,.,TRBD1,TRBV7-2,CASSVRQGAEANYGYTF,TGTGCCAGCAGCGTGAGACAGGGGGCGGAAGCTAACTATGGCTACACCTTC
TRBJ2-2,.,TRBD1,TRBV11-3,CASSLRTGGMGELFF,TGTGCCAGCAGCTTGCGGACAGGGGGCATGGGGGAGCTGTTTTTT
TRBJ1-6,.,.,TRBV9,CASSALGQKNSPLHF,TGTGCCAGCAGCGCACTCGGACAGAAGAATTCACCCCTCCACTTT
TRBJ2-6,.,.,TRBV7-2,CASSPRSGSGANVLTF,TGTGCCAGCAGCCCTCGATCGGGGTCTGGGGCCAACGTCCTGACTTTC
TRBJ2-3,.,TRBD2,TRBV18,CASSPSGTSITDTQYF,TGTGCCAGCTCACCGTCCGGGACTAGTATCACAGATACGCAGTATTTT
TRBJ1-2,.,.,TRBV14,CASSRTNGVYGYTF,TGTGCCAGCAGCCGAACGAACGGGGTTTATGGCTACACCTTC
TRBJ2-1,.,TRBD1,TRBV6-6,CASSRPGTGFSYNEQFF,TGTGCCAGCAGTCGTCCCGGGACAGGGTTCTCCTACAATGAGCAGTTCTTC
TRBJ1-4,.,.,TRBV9,CASSVGTVNEKLFF,TGTGCCAGCAGCGTAGGGACTGTGAATGAAAAACTGTTTTTT
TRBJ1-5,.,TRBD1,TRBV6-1,CASSEGRGPNQPQHF,TGTGCCAGCAGTGAAGGTAGGGGGCCGAATCAGCCCCAGCATTTT
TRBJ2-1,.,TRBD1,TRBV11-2,CASSLTGSNEQFF,TGTGCCAGCAGCTTGACAGGGAGTAATGAGCAGTTCTTC
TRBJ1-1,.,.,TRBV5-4,CASSLEGGGSTEAFF,TGTGCCAGCAGCTTGGAAGGGGGGGGGAGCACTGAAGCTTTCTTT
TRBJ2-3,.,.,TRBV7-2,CASSRADTQYF,TGTGCCAGCAGCAGAGCAGATACGCAGTATTTT
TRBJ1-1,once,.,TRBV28,CASIDSYTEAFF,TGTGCCAGCATAGACAGTTACACTGAAGCTTTCTTT
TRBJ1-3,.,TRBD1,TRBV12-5,CASGLVQGAYGNTIYF,TGTGCTAGTGGTTTGGTACAGGGGGCTTATGGAAACACCATATATTTT
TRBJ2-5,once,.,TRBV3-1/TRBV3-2,CASSQRGEETQYF,TGTGCCAGCAGCCAACGCGGTGAAGAGACCCAGTACTTC
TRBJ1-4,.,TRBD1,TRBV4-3,CASSPGQGEANEKLFF,TGCGCCAGCAGCCCGGGACAGGGGGAAGCTAATGAAAAACTGTTTTTT
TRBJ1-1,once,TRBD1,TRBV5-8,CASSARDRGWGTEAFF,TGTGCCAGCAGCGCCCGGGACAGGGGATGGGGCACTGAAGCTTTCTTT
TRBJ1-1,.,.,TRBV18,CASSRAGAWAEAFF,TGTGCCAGCTCACGAGCGGGGGCATGGGCTGAAGCTTTCTTT
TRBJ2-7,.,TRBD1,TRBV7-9,CASSLIQGIHEQYF,TGTGCCAGCAGCTTAATACAGGGGATCCACGAGCAGTACTTC
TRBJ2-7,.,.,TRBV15,CATSRDHSRGQYF,TGTGCCACCAGCAGAGATCATAGCAGGGGGCAGTACTTC
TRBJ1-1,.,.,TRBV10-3,CAISEWRVVNTEAFF,TGTGCCATCAGTGAGTGGCGGGTAGTAAACACTGAAGCTTTCTTT
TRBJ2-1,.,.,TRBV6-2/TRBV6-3,CASSSNRALEEQFF,TGTGCCAGCAGTTCCAACAGGGCCCTCGAAGAGCAGTTCTTC
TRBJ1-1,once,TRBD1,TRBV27,CASSKYTGGDKEAFF,TGTGCCAGCAGTAAATACACAGGGGGCGATAAAGAAGCTTTCTTT
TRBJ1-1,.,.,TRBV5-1,CASRPPQEAFF,TGCGCCAGCAGGCCTCCCCAGGAAGCTTTCTTT
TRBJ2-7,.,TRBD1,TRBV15,CATSREGDRANEQYF,TGTGCCACCAGCAGAGAAGGGGACAGGGCCAACGAGCAGTACTTC
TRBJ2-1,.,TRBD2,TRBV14,CASSHRTSGSHNEQFF,TGTGCCAGCAGCCATAGGACTAGCGGGAGCCACAATGAGCAGTTCTTC
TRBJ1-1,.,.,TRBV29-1,CSVGNSNTEAFF,TGCAGCGTTGGAAACAGCAACACTGAAGCTTTCTTT
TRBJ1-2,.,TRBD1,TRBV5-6,CASSQNIGQAGPYGYTF,TGTGCCAGCAGCCAAAACATCGGACAGGCCGGACCCTATGGCTACACCTTC
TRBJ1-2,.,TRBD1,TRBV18,CASSPGQVEFYGYTF,TGTGCCAGCTCACCCGGACAGGTGGAATTCTATGGCTACACCTTC
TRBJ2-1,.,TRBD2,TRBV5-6,CASSLGGRDEQFF,TGTGCCAGCAGCTTGGGCGGGAGGGATGAGCAGTTCTTC